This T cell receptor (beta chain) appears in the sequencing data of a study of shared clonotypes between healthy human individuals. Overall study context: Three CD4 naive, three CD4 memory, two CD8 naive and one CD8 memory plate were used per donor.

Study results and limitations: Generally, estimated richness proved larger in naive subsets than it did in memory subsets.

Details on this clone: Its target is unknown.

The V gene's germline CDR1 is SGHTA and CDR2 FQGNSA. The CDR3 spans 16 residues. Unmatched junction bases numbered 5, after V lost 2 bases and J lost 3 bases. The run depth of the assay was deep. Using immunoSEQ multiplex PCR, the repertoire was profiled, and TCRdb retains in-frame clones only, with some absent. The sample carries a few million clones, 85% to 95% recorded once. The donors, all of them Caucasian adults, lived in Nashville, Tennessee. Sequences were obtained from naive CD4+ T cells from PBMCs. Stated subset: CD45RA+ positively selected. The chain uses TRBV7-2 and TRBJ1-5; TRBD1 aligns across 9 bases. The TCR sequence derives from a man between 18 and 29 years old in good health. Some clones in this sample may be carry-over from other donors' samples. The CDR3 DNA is TGTGCCAGCAGCTTATTGACAGGGGGAATCAATCAGCCCCAGCATTTT. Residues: CASSLLTGGINQPQHF.